This TCR beta chain was sequenced during a study of regulatory T cells in long-lasting Graves disease. This clonotype showed up many times. Germline V gene lookup returns CDR1 SEHNR and CDR2 FQNEAQ (reference sequence). The CDR3 is made up of 13 amino acids. V was cut by 5 bases and J by 11 bases, with 18 bases left in between. Assembly of TCR beta libraries relied on iRepertoire HTBI primers together with Arm-PCR of CDR3 regions. TCRdb recomputed calls from the multiplex PCR reads with MiXCR, one row per CDR3 protein. The repertoire has 620,000 or so distinct CDR3 sequences, 15% to 20% of them found once; the top ten carry around a sixth. Time point defined: newly diagnosed GD, antithyroid drugs for less than 3 months. From PBMCs, RNA was extracted and then used to make the TCR library. Patients met American Thyroid Association criteria for Graves' disease. These data are also associated with another study on T cells in Graves' hyperthyroidism and ophthalmopathy.

The TCR was taken from a woman aged 25-40 years with Graves disease. Sequenced here: peripheral blood mononuclear cells (PBMCs), sampled at new diagnosis, from a patient treated with antithyroid drugs. This chain uses TRBV7-9 with TRBJ1-1; D is unresolved. The CDR3 reads CASSARDQKEAFF. CDR3 in DNA: TGTGCCAGCAGCGCCCGGGATCAAAAGGAGGCTTTCTTT.